Listed below are T cell receptor beta chains from one sample, sequenced in a study of shared clonotypes between healthy human individuals. Profiling relied on immunoSEQ multiplex PCR, and the TCRdb table lists in-frame clones only, not all of them. In the table there are about a million clones, around 75% of which are singletons. Material for sequencing was memory CD4+ T cells sorted from blood. These receptor sequences come from a man between 18 and 35 years old in good health. Both conserved end residues are part of each CDR3. A D gene is named only where the DNA matches it firmly. Size is stated for part of the rows, as once, few or many counts, or as a class when the clone is expanded.

TRBJ2-7 TRBV28 . TRBD1 TGTGCCAGCAGCCAAGGGGGGACAGGGTCCTCCTACGAGCAGTACTTC CASSQGGTGSSYEQYF
TRBJ2-7 TRBV18 once TRBD1 TGTGCCAGCTCACCAACCGGGACAGGTCGATACGAGCAGTACTTC CASSPTGTGRYEQYF
TRBJ1-2 TRBV7-2 once TRBD1 TGTGCCAGCAGCTTCCCCCGGGACAGGAGTAACTATGGCTACACCTTC CASSFPRDRSNYGYTF
TRBJ1-6 TRBV30 . TRBD1 TGTGCCTGCAGGGGGTCCTTGAATTCACCCCTCCACTTT CACRGSLNSPLHF
TRBJ1-2 TRBV5-1 . . TGCGCCAGCAGCCCGGAGGGGGTCGATCACGGCTATGGCTACACCTTC CASSPEGVDHGYGYTF
TRBJ2-2 TRBV7-8 . . TGTGCCAGCAGCAGGGAGGGGGTTACGAACACCGGGGAGCTGTTTTTT CASSREGVTNTGELFF
TRBJ2-3 TRBV7-9 . . TGTGCCAGCAGCTTAGGGGACCGGACTGGGTCAGATACGCAGTATTTT CASSLGDRTGSDTQYF
TRBJ1-2 TRBV28 many . TGTGCCAGCACCCTCACAAAGGGCTATGGCTACACCTTC CASTLTKGYGYTF
TRBJ2-2 TRBV5-1 many TRBD1 TGCGCCAGCAGCTTGTATGGGACAGGGTGGACCGGGGAGCTGTTTTTT CASSLYGTGWTGELFF
TRBJ2-7 TRBV6-5 . TRBD2 TGTGCCAGCAACTCTCCGAAGGCGGGGGTAAACGAGCAGTACTTC CASNSPKAGVNEQYF
TRBJ1-1 TRBV5-1 . TRBD1 TGCGCCAGCAGCAACGATGACAGGGGAAACACTGAAGCTTTCTTT CASSNDDRGNTEAFF
TRBJ2-7 TRBV5-1 . . TGCGCCAGCAGCTTGGCTGGAGACTCTCGGGAGCAGTACTTC CASSLAGDSREQYF
TRBJ1-4 TRBV7-2 few . TGTGCCAGCAGCCTCGGACAGAAAATTAATGAAAAACTGTTTTTT CASSLGQKINEKLFF
TRBJ2-6 TRBV19 . . TGTGCCAGTAGTTCAGGTTCCTCTGGGGCCAACGTCCTGACTTTC CASSSGSSGANVLTF
TRBJ2-6 TRBV7-3 . TRBD1 TGTGCCAGCAGCCAACAGGGGGCGTCGGGGGCCAACGTCCTGACTTTC CASSQQGASGANVLTF
TRBJ1-2 TRBV5-4 . . TGTGCCAGCAGCTTGCGGACGGAGGCTGGCTACACCTTC CASSLRTEAGYTF
TRBJ1-2 TRBV27 . TRBD1 TGTGCCAGCAGTCCCGGACAGGTAGGAAGAGATGGCTACACCTTC CASSPGQVGRDGYTF
TRBJ2-3 TRBV9 . . TGTGCCAGCAGCGTAGGGGAACGCACAGATACGCAGTATTTT CASSVGERTDTQYF
TRBJ2-2 TRBV5-1 . . TGCGCCAGCAGCTTCCCCTATCCGGACCGCCCCGGGGAGCTGTTTTTT CASSFPYPDRPGELFF
TRBJ2-1 TRBV2 . . TGTGCCAGCAGTGATACGTCCCCCTACAATGAGCAGTTCTTC CASSDTSPYNEQFF
TRBJ2-2 TRBV5-6 . TRBD1 TGTGCCAGCAGCTTGGGGGACAGGGGGCCCACCGGGGAGCTGTTTTTT CASSLGDRGPTGELFF
TRBJ1-6 TRBV5-1 few . TGCGCCAGCAGCCCCACCTCGACGGACTCCTATAATTCACCCCTCCACTTT CASSPTSTDSYNSPLHF
TRBJ2-2 TRBV5-1 . TRBD2 TGCGCCAGCAGCTTGGGGACTAGGCAGAACACCGGGGAGCTGTTTTTT CASSLGTRQNTGELFF
TRBJ2-7 TRBV9 . . TGTGCCAGCAGCCCCCGGGGGATCTACGAGCAGTACTTC CASSPRGIYEQYF
TRBJ2-5 TRBV6-1 . . TGTGCCAGCAGACAAATACAGGGATATCAAGAGACCCAGTACTTC CASRQIQGYQETQYF
TRBJ1-2 TRBV6-5 . . TGTGCCAGCAGCACGGGGACAAACTATGGCTACACCTTC CASSTGTNYGYTF
TRBJ1-1 TRBV5-4 . . TGTGCCAGCAGCCCCCCGGGAGTCATGAACACTGAAGCTTTCTTT CASSPPGVMNTEAFF
TRBJ2-2 TRBV18 . TRBD1 TGTGCCAGCTCACAGGGGGCCGGGACCGGGGAGCTGTTTTTT CASSQGAGTGELFF
TRBJ2-3 TRBV5-1 . . TGCGCCAGCAGCTTGGCTCGCGGGCTTAGCACAGATACGCAGTATTTT CASSLARGLSTDTQYF
TRBJ2-1 TRBV6-1 . . TGTGCCAGCAGTGCTACTATTACGGAGTTCTTC CASSATITEFF
TRBJ1-5 TRBV7-8 once TRBD1 TGTGCCAGCAGCTCGGACAGGGGGCTTTACCAGCCCCAGCATTTT CASSSDRGLYQPQHF
TRBJ2-1 TRBV29-1 . . TGCAGCGTTGATTGGCAAACGAATGAGCAGTTCTTC CSVDWQTNEQFF
TRBJ1-2 TRBV11-2 few . TGTGCCAGCAGCTTGTTGAGCGGAACCTCTAACTATGGCTACACCTTC CASSLLSGTSNYGYTF
TRBJ2-7 TRBV7-2 . TRBD2 TGTGCCAGCAGCTTAGCTCCTAGCGGGAGATCCGAGCAGTACTTC CASSLAPSGRSEQYF
TRBJ2-1 TRBV5-1 . . TGCGCCAGCAGCTTGGCCGGAAACAATGAGCAGTTCTTC CASSLAGNNEQFF
TRBJ2-3 TRBV4-1 . . TGCGCCAGCAGCCAAGTGGGGGGGCCAGATACGCAGTATTTT CASSQVGGPDTQYF
TRBJ2-7 TRBV5-1 . . TGCGCCAGCAGCTTGGACAACTACGAGCAGTACTTC CASSLDNYEQYF
TRBJ1-1 TRBV2 . . TGTGCCAGCAGTGATCCGGCAGCGAACACTGAAGCTTTCTTT CASSDPAANTEAFF
TRBJ2-7 TRBV7-2 . . TGTGCCAGCAGCTTCTTGGGTGCGTGGGAGCAGTACTTC CASSFLGAWEQYF
TRBJ2-1 TRBV5-1 . TRBD2 TGCGCCTCATCTCGACGGAGGGGACTAGCGGGAGGGTTTGGAGACAATGAGCAGTTCTTC CASSRRRGLAGGFGDNEQFF
TRBJ1-1 TRBV30 few TRBD1 TGTGCCTGGAGTCGAGGGGGCTGGACTGAAGCTTTCTTT CAWSRGGWTEAFF
TRBJ2-1 TRBV2 . . TGTGCCAGCTGCCTCCGGGACGGCCTATACAATGAGCAGTTCTTC CASCLRDGLYNEQFF
TRBJ1-1 TRBV18 . TRBD1 TGTGCCAGCTCACCAAACCGGGACAGTGAAGCTTTCTTT CASSPNRDSEAFF
TRBJ2-3 TRBV5-5 . . TGTGCCAGCAGCTTGGACGGTGGGAAAGGTCAAGATACGCAGTATTTT CASSLDGGKGQDTQYF
TRBJ2-5 TRBV7-3 once . TGTGCCAGCAGCCTACAGGGGAGGGGAGAGACCCAGTACTTC CASSLQGRGETQYF
TRBJ2-2 TRBV7-3 . . TGTGCCAGCAGCGTTAGGCCTGGCACCGGGGAGCTGTTTTTT CASSVRPGTGELFF
TRBJ1-2 TRBV10-3 . TRBD1 TGTGCCATCAGCGGCGGGACAGGAGGAGGCTATGGCTACACCTTC CAISGGTGGGYGYTF
TRBJ2-3 TRBV7-2 . TRBD2 TGTGCCAGCAGCTTACTCGGACTAGCGGGCACAGATACGCAGTATTTT CASSLLGLAGTDTQYF
TRBJ1-2 TRBV30 . . TGTGCCTGGAGGGGGCCAGGGTGGGACTATGGCTACACCTTC CAWRGPGWDYGYTF
TRBJ2-5 TRBV2 once . TGTGCCAGCAAGGAGAACGTCTTAGGAGAGACCCAGTACTTC CASKENVLGETQYF
TRBJ2-2 TRBV4-2 few TRBD2 TGTGCCAGCAGCCCGGCGGAGAGCGGGGGGGCCCCCGGGGAGCTGTTTTTT CASSPAESGGAPGELFF